The 25 T cell receptor beta chains given below trace back to one sample, sequenced in a study of identifying expanded T cells in peripheral blood. Generated by immunoSEQ multiplex PCR, the TCRdb table keeps only in-frame clones and is missing some. Of about 76,000 clones in the sample, just under 85% were seen once. Specimen: blood. These receptors all come from a person aged 18-70 years in good health.

This clone was seen just once. The chain combines TRBV6-1 with TRBJ1-1; D uncertain. The CDR3 is made up of 14 amino acids. Trimming took off 1 base at V and 10 bases at J, with 16 bases between the two ends. CDR1 MNHNS and CDR2 SASEGT come from the germline V gene. This CDR3 is CASSEVPGEVRAFF. CDR3 sequence (DNA): TGTGCCAGCAGTGAAGTCCCCGGGGAGGTCAGAGCTTTCTTT.

The genes are TRBV30 and TRBJ2-7; D may be TRBD1 (8 bases). V lost 0 bases and J 2 bases, leaving 11 bases between the germline ends. The CDR3 is made up of 14 amino acids. Germline CDR1 is GTSNPN and CDR2 is SVGIG (reference sequence). CDR3 in amino acids: CAWSVTGGAYEQYF. The CDR3 nucleotides read TGTGCCTGGAGTGTCACAGGGGGGGCCTACGAGCAGTACTTC. Looking up the rest from reference TRBV30 and TRBJ2-7 gives the full variable domain: SQTIHQWPATLVQPVGSPLSLECTVEGTSNPNLYWYRQAAGRGLQLLFYSVGIGQISSEVPQNLSASRPQDRQFILSSKKLLLSDSGFYLCAWSVTGGAYEQYFGPGTRLTVT.

This chain links TRBV29-1 with TRBJ2-7, with 11 bases lining up with TRBD2. After removal of 6 bases from V and 1 base from J, the junction contained 20 bases not matched to a gene. The CDR3 extends over 19 amino acids. The V gene's germline CDR1 is SQVTM and CDR2 ANQGSEA. The DNA for the CDR3 is TGCAGCGTCGAGGGAGGGGGAGAACTAGCGGGAGTTCGGTCCTACGAGCAGTACTTC. Its protein product is CSVEGGGELAGVRSYEQYF.

The chain links TRBV6-1 to TRBJ1-2, with D maybe TRBD1 (6 bases). The V end was cut by 7 bases, the J end by 6 bases, with 18 bases between. Germline V lookup: CDR1 MNHNS, CDR2 SASEGT. This CDR3 has 14 amino acids. The CDR3 sequence: CASTRTRQEDGYTF. The CDR3 DNA is TGTGCCAGCACAAGGACCCGACAGGAAGATGGCTACACCTTC.

The chain joins TRBV7-9 to TRBJ2-7; D gene ambiguous. Germline V gene lookup returns CDR1 SEHNR and CDR2 FQNEAQ (reference sequence). Trimming took 2 bases from V and 7 from J, leaving 9 bases between them. The CDR3 loop spans 12 amino acids. CDR3 nucleotides: TGTGCCAGCAGCTTACCGGGCGGTGAGCAGTACTTC. The encoded protein is CASSLPGGEQYF.

The J gene is TRBJ2-1, the V gene TRBV11-2, with D perhaps TRBD2 (5 bases). Per the germline V gene, CDR1 is SGHAT and CDR2 is FQNNGV. Trimming removed 2 bases from V and 4 bases from J, with 15 bases in between. The CDR3 spans 16 residues. CDR3 DNA sequence: TGTGCCAGCAGCTTACGACTCCAGGACTCGTACAATGAGCAGTTCTTC. The encoded protein is CASSLRLQDSYNEQFF.

This clone was counted once. The chain recombines TRBV7-8 with TRBJ1-3; no firm D call. The CDR3 contains 14 residues. CDR1 SGHVS and CDR2 FQNEAQ come from the germline V gene. V lost 1 base to trimming and J lost 3 bases, with 7 bases between them. The CDR3 spells CASSLVTDGNTIYF. CDR3 nucleotides: TGTGCCAGCAGCTTAGTAACAGATGGAAACACCATATATTTT.

This chain links TRBV11-2 with TRBJ1-5, with D possibly being TRBD1 (5 bases). V lost 5 bases and J lost 6, with 17 bases in between. Germline CDR1 is SGHAT and CDR2 is FQNNGV. CDR3 length equals 15 residues. DNA for the CDR3: TGTGCCAGCAGCCCACTGGGAGGGGAGGCTCAGCCCCAGCATTTT. It is translated as CASSPLGGEAQPQHF.

This clone has only a few counts. This chain links TRBV29-1 with TRBJ1-2, with TRBD1 identical over 8 bases. CDR1 SQVTM and CDR2 ANQGSEA come from the germline V gene. The J segment lost 8 bases and the V segment lost 4 bases, leaving 6 bases of the junction unmatched. The length of the CDR3 is 12 residues. As DNA, the CDR3 is TGCAGCGTTGCGCAGGGGGCTGGGGGCTACACCTTC. Translation gives CSVAQGAGGYTF.

This clone showed up just once. This chain joins TRBV19 and TRBJ1-3; D call uncertain. The CDR3 loop spans 16 amino acids. Deletions cut 11 bases from V and 0 bases from J, with 20 bases between. CDR1 and CDR2 (germline): LNHDA, SQIVND (reference sequence). The CDR3 coding sequence is TGTGCCTGCAGCAGACCGACTACTAGCTCTGGAAACACCATATATTTT. Translating it yields CACSRPTTSSGNTIYF.

This chain links TRBV5-6 with TRBJ2-5; D is ambiguous. CDR3 size: 15 residues. With 2 bases removed from V and 3 bases from J, the gap between germline ends came to 14 bases. Germline V gene lookup returns CDR1 SGHDT and CDR2 YYEEEE. CDR3 sequence: CASSFVHGTKETQYF. CDR3 coding DNA: TGTGCCAGCAGCTTCGTTCACGGAACGAAAGAGACCCAGTACTTC.

The chain combines TRBV27 with TRBJ2-7; tentatively, D is TRBD1 (6 bases). CDR3 length equals 13 residues. Trimming left V 2 bases short and J 4 bases short, with 9 bases between. The V gene's germline CDR1 is MNHEY and CDR2 SMNVEV (reference sequence). CDR3 in amino acids: CASSLRTGYEQYF. Written as DNA, the CDR3 is TGTGCCAGCAGTTTACGAACAGGGTACGAGCAGTACTTC.

The chain has TRBV7-6 and TRBJ1-5, with 10 bases matching TRBD1. The CDR3 spans 17 residues. The germline CDR1 and CDR2 sequences are SGHVS and FNYEAQ. V was clipped by 0 bases and J by 3 bases; unmatched bases: 5. This CDR3 reads CASSLAAGTGDNQPQHF. In DNA form, the CDR3 reads TGTGCCAGCAGCTTAGCGGCCGGGACAGGGGACAATCAGCCCCAGCATTTT.

The chain combines TRBV9 with TRBJ2-1, with D maybe TRBD2 (5 bases). CDR1 and CDR2 from the germline V gene are SGDLS and YYNGEE. The V end lost 0 bases, the J end lost 7 bases, and 11 bases lay between the germline ends. The CDR3 is 14 amino acids. In nucleotides, the CDR3 is TGTGCCAGCAGCGTAGCTACGGGATCAAATGAGCAGTTCTTC. It specifies CASSVATGSNEQFF.

The rearrangement joins TRBV19 to TRBJ1-5; 10 nucleotides align to TRBD1. The CDR3 runs to 21 residues. CDR1 is LNHDA, CDR2 SQIVND, per germline (reference sequence). V lost 0 bases to trimming and J lost 0 bases; unmatched junction nucleotides: 14. The CDR3 DNA is TGTGCCAGTAGTATAGATCACGGGTATGGGACAGGGGAAGGTAGCAATCAGCCCCAGCATTTT. Protein product: CASSIDHGYGTGEGSNQPQHF.

This chain links TRBV9 with TRBJ2-1, with TRBD2 as a possible D gene (6 bases). The germline V gene encodes CDR1 SGDLS and CDR2 YYNGEE. Trimming cost V 0 bases and J 10 bases, with 14 bases left between them. This CDR3 region has 14 residues. The chain's CDR3 is CASSVVIGSTEQFF. The DNA of the CDR3 is TGTGCCAGCAGCGTAGTAATCGGGAGCACAGAGCAGTTCTTC.

The chain recombines TRBV5-8 with TRBJ2-5; 12 bases fit TRBD1. This CDR3 has 16 amino acids. CDR1 and CDR2 from the germline V gene are SGHTS and YDEGEE. V trimming: 5 bases; J trimming: 4 bases; junction bases outside the gene matches: 9. This chain's CDR3 is CASSSGQGAVGETQYF. The CDR3 region has the DNA TGTGCCAGCAGTTCGGGACAGGGGGCGGTCGGAGAGACCCAGTACTTC.

This rearrangement joins TRBV30 to TRBJ1-3; 8 bases agree with TRBD1. This CDR3 is 18 amino acids long. The V gene end was trimmed by 2 bases and the J gene end by 0 bases; junction bases not matched to a gene: 12. The V gene's germline CDR1 is GTSNPN and CDR2 SVGIG (reference sequence). The CDR3 loop is CAWSTPGQDRFSGNTIYF. The CDR3 bases are TGTGCCTGGAGTACTCCGGGACAGGACCGTTTCTCTGGAAACACCATATATTTT. Full variable domain (rest looked up from reference TRBV30 and TRBJ1-3): SQTIHQWPATLVQPVGSPLSLECTVEGTSNPNLYWYRQAAGRGLQLLFYSVGIGQISSEVPQNLSASRPQDRQFILSSKKLLLSDSGFYLCAWSTPGQDRFSGNTIYFGEGSWLTVV.

The V gene is TRBV19, the J gene TRBJ2-7; D remains ambiguous. The CDR3 sequence is 13 residues long. Trimming cost V 5 bases and J 0 bases, with 8 bases left between them. Germline lookup yields CDR1 LNHDA and CDR2 SQIVND (reference sequence). The chain's CDR3 is CASSLATSYEQYF. CDR3 nucleotides: TGTGCCAGTAGTTTGGCGACCTCCTACGAGCAGTACTTC.

V usage is TRBV6-5 and J usage is TRBJ2-6; D unclear. The germline V gene encodes CDR1 MNHEY and CDR2 SVGAGI. The V and J ends lost 2 bases and 0 bases respectively, with 5 bases between them. The CDR3 consists of 15 residues. The CDR3 nucleotides are TGTGCCAGCAGTTACAGGGACTCTGGGGCCAACGTCCTGACTTTC. Encoded protein: CASSYRDSGANVLTF.

This clone was seen once. The chain joins TRBV7-3 to TRBJ2-2; possible D gene TRBD1, 5 bases. V dropped 5 bases and J dropped 4 bases, with 11 bases sitting between them. The CDR3 has 14 amino acids. Germline-derived CDR1 and CDR2 are SGHTA and FQGTGA. The CDR3 spells CASSPGQGTGELFF. The CDR3 DNA sequence: TGTGCCAGCAGCCCCGGACAAGGCACCGGGGAGCTGTTTTTT.

V gene TRBV19 combines with J gene TRBJ2-3, with D hard to call. Per germline, CDR1 LNHDA and CDR2 SQIVND (reference sequence). The CDR3 is 15 residues long. Trimming stripped 5 bases from V and 0 bases from J, with 12 bases between. The CDR3 DNA sequence: TGTGCCAGTAGTGACCCCGGCGGTAGCACAGATACGCAGTATTTT. This codes for CASSDPGGSTDTQYF.

V is TRBV5-4 and J is TRBJ2-1, with TRBD1 matching 9 bases. CDR3 size: 13 residues. In germline, CDR1 is SGHNT, CDR2 YYREEE (reference sequence). V lost 8 bases to trimming and J lost 6 bases; unmatched junction nucleotides: 6. CDR3 bases: TGTGCCAGTCCGGGACAGGGAACCAATGAGCAGTTCTTC. It translates to CASPGQGTNEQFF.

This chain joins TRBV5-1 and TRBJ2-1, with TRBD2 identical over 12 bases. This CDR3 is 17 amino acids long. The V gene end was trimmed by 2 bases and the J gene end by 9 bases; junction bases not matched to a gene: 12. The V gene's germline CDR1 is SGHRS and CDR2 YFSETQ. CDR3 nucleotides: TGCGCCAGCAGCTTCCGGCGGCCTAGCGGGAGGGCCGTTGAGCAGTTCTTC. It translates to CASSFRRPSGRAVEQFF.

This clone appeared a single time. This rearrangement joins TRBV19 to TRBJ2-5; D unclear. The CDR3 is 13 residues long. V lost 5 bases to trimming and J lost 7 bases, with 14 bases between them. Germline assignment: CDR1 LNHDA and CDR2 SQIVND (reference sequence). CDR3 sequence: CASSPGPPGTQYF. The CDR3 DNA follows: TGTGCCAGTAGTCCCGGGCCCCCTGGGACCCAGTACTTC.